This TCR beta chain derives from a study of T-cell reconstitution after alpha-beta-depleted transplantation in children. Findings and limits, study-wide: The main origin of T-cell counts and diversity one year after transplant was newly produced T cells. About two months after transplant, alpha-beta T cells reportedly came from several hundred expanded graft clones.

The sample holds many counts of this clonotype. Its target is not known. Unique molecular identifiers were built into the TCRbeta library. TCRdb reanalysed the PCR reads using MiXCR and keeps one entry per CDR3 protein. The sample includes roughly 70,000 distinct CDR3 sequences, roughly 5% of them seen just once. The CDR3 covers 15 residues. The germline CDR1 and CDR2 sequences are SGHRS and YFSETQ. The V segment lost 4 bases and the J segment 2 bases; nucleotides outside the gene matches: 4. The chain carries TRBV5-1 and TRBJ2-1; TRBD2 matches at 9 bases. This specimen was PBMCs, mostly from graft donor cells, taken 180 days after TCRalphabeta/CD19-depleted stem cell transplant. The origin of this receptor is a boy under three years old who had a stem cell transplant for acute myeloid leukemia, so the T cells may come from the graft donor. CDR3 residues: CASSDPSGAYNEQFF. For the CDR3, the DNA is TGCGCCAGCAGCGACCCTAGCGGGGCCTACAATGAGCAGTTCTTC.